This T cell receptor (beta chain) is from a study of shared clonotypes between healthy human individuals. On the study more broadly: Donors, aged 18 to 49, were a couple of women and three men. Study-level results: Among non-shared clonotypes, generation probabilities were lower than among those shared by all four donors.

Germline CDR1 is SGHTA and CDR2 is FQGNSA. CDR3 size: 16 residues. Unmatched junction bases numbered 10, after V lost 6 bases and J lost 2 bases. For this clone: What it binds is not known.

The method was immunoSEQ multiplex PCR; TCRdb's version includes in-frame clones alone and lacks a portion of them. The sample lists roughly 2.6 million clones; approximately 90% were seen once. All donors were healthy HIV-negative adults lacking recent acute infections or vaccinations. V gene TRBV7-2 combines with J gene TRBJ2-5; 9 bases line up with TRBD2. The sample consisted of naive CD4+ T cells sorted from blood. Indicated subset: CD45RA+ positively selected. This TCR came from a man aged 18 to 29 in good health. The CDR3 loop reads CASSYKTSGLQETQYF. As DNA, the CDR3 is TGTGCCAGCAGTTATAAGACTAGCGGACTGCAAGAGACCCAGTACTTC.